This T cell receptor beta chain appears in the sequencing data of a study of molecular identifiers for immune sequencing clone quantification. Study-wide findings and caveats: Clones that exceeded 20 RNA copies held over 97% of effector molecules, yet under 1% in naive cells. Same-barcode identical TCR molecules could make highly expanded clones look smaller than they are.

There are a few counts of this clonotype. The antigen remains undetermined. A CD8+CD4-CCR7+CD45RA+ gate was used to sort naive CD8 T cells. MiXCR, applied by TCRdb to the PCR reads, yields one record per CDR3 protein. The sample lists 550,000 to 750,000 distinct CDR3 sequences; approximately 20% were seen once. Trimming took off 0 bases at V and 4 bases at J, with 14 bases between the two ends. Germline CDR1 reads SGDLS; CDR2 reads YYNGEE. The CDR3 sequence is 15 residues long. The sequenced sample consisted of naive CD8+ T cells from blood, with Jurkat cell RNA spiked in. The sample's subset: FACS-sorted CD8+CD4-CCR7+CD45RA+ naive T cells. The chain is built from TRBV9 and TRBJ2-7; D gene uncertain. The TCR sequence derives from a human donor in good health. Some libraries in this study had Jurkat cell RNA spiked in. The CDR3 DNA sequence: TGTGCCAGCAGCGTAGGGTCGGCTTTGGGGTACGAGCAGTACTTC. Its protein product is CASSVGSALGYEQYF.